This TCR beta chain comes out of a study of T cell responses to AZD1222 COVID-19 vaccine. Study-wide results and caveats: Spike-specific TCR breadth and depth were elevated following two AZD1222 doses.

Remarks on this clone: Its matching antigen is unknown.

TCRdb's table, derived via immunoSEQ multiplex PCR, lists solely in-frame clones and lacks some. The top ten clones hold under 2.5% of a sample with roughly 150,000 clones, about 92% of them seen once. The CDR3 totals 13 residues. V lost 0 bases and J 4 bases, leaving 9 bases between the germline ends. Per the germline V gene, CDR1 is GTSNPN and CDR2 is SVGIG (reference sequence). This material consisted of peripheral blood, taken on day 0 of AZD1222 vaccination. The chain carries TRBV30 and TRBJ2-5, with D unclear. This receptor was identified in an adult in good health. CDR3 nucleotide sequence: TGTGCCTGGAGTGTACGGGCATCAGAGACCCAGTACTTC. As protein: CAWSVRASETQYF.